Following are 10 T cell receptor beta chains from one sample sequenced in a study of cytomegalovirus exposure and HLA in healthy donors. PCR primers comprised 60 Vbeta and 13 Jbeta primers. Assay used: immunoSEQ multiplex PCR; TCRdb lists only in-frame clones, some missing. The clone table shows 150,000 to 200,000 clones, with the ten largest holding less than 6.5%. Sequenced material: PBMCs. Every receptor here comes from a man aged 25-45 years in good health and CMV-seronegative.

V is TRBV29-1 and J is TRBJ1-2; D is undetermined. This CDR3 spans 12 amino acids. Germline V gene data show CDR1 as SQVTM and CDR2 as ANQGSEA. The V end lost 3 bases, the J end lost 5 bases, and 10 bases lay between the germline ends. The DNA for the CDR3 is TGCAGCGTTGACAGGTCCCCGTATGGCTACACCTTC. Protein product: CSVDRSPYGYTF. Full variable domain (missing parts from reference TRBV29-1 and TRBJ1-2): SAVISQKPSRDICQRGTSLTIQCQVDSQVTMMFWYRQQPGQSLTLIATANQGSEATYESGFVIDKFPISRPNLTFSTLTVSNMSPEDSSIYLCSVDRSPYGYTFGSGTRLTVV.

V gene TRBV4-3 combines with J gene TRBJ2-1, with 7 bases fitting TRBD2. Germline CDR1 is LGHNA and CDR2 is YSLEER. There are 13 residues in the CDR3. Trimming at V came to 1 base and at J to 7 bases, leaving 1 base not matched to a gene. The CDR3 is CASSQGEGNEQFF. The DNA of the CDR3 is TGCGCCAGCAGCCAAGGGGAGGGTAATGAGCAGTTCTTC.

This CDR3 reads CASSFTGLANPYEQYF. The CDR3 nucleotides read TGTGCCAGCAGCTTTACGGGACTAGCGAACCCCTACGAGCAGTACTTC. This chain connects TRBV7-2 to TRBJ2-7; TRBD2 matches 10 bases. The germline CDR1 and CDR2 sequences are SGHTA and FQGNSA. V trimming: 3 bases; J trimming: 2 bases; junction bases outside the gene matches: 7. There are 16 residues in the CDR3. Variable domain in full (rest from reference TRBV7-2 and TRBJ2-7): GAGVSQSPSNKVTEKGKDVELRCDPISGHTALYWYRQSLGQGLEFLIYFQGNSAPDKSGLPSDRFSAERTGGSVSTLTIQRTQQEDSAVYLCASSFTGLANPYEQYFGPGTRLTVT.

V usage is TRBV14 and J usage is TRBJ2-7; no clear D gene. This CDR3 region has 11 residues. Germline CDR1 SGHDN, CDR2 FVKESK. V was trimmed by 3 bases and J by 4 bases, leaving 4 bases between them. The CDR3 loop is CASSHSYEQYF. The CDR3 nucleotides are TGTGCCAGCAGCCATTCGTACGAGCAGTACTTC. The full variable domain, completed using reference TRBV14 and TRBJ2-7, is EAGVTQFPSHSVIEKGQTVTLRCDPISGHDNLYWYRRVMGKEIKFLLHFVKESKQDESGMPNNRFLAERTGGTYSTLKVQPAELEDSGVYFCASSHSYEQYFGPGTRLTVT.

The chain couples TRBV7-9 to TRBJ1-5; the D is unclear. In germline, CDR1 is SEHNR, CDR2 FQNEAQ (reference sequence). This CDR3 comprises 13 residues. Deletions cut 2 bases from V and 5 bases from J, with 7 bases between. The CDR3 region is CASSLREDQPQHF. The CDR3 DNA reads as TGTGCCAGCAGCTTAAGAGAAGATCAGCCCCAGCATTTT.

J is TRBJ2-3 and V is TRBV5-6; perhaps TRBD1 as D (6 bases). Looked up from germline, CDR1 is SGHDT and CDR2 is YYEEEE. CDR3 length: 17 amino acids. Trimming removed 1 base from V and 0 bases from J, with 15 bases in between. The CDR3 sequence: CASSLNGDGTSTDTQYF. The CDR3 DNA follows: TGTGCCAGCAGCTTGAACGGGGACGGGACAAGCACAGATACGCAGTATTTT.

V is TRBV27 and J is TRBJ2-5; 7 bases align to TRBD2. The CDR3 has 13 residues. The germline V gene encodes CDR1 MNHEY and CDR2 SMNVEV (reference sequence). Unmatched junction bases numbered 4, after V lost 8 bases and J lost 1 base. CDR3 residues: CASGRAVQETQYF. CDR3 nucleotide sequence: TGTGCCAGCGGGAGGGCCGTCCAAGAGACCCAGTACTTC.

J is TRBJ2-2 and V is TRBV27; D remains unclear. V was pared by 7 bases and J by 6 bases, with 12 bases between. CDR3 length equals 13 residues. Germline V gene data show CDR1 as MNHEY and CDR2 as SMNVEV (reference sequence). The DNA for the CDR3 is TGTGCCAGCACCTCACGAGGCGCCGGGGAGCTGTTTTTT. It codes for CASTSRGAGELFF.

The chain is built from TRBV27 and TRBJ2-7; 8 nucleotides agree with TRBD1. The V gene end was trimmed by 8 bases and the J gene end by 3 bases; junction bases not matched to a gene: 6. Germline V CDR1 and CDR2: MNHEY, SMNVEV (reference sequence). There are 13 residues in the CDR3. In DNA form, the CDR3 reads TGTGCCAGCGGGCCGACAGGGGACTACGAGCAGTACTTC. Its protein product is CASGPTGDYEQYF.

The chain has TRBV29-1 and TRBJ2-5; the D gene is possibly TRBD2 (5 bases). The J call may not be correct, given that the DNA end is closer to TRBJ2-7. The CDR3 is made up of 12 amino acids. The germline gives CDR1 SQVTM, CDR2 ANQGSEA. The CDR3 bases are TGCAGCGTTGATACTAGCTCCTACGAGCAGTACTTC. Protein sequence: CSVDTSSYEQYF.